These 23 T cell receptor beta chains share one sample of origin, sequenced in a study of cytomegalovirus exposure and HLA in healthy donors. The data were produced by immunoSEQ multiplex PCR, yet TCRdb's version contains in-frame clones alone and is incomplete. Counted here are roughly 310,000 clones, 88% occurring once; the ten biggest clones make up roughly 0.88%. The sequencing input was PBMCs. The source of these receptors is a young man in good health and CMV-seronegative.

On this clone itself: The identical CDR3 is also encoded by other nucleotide sequences in the sample. J is TRBJ1-5 and V is TRBV6-6, with D unresolved. V was cut by 2 bases and J by 7 bases, with 12 bases left in between. CDR3 length: 14 amino acids. Germline CDR1 reads MNHNY; CDR2 reads SVGAGI (reference sequence). As DNA, the CDR3 is TGTGCCAGCAGTTACGGCGGCCCCCGGCAGCCCCAGCATTTT. Its protein product is CASSYGGPRQPQHF.

The rearrangement joins TRBV7-9 to TRBJ2-7, with D possibly TRBD2 on 6 matching bases. The CDR3 runs to 17 residues. CDR1 is SEHNR, CDR2 FQNEAQ, per germline (reference sequence). Trimming took off 4 bases at V and 0 bases at J, with 19 bases between the two ends. Here the CDR3 DNA reads TGTGCCAGCAGCTCCTCCCCTAGCGTCGGAAGCTCCTACGAGCAGTACTTC. Protein: CASSSSPSVGSSYEQYF.

The rearrangement uses TRBV6-1 and TRBJ2-3, with D tentatively TRBD2 (5 bases). The ends were cut back, 6 bases at V and 2 bases at J, with 15 bases in the middle. Germline V gene lookup returns CDR1 MNHNS and CDR2 SASEGT. This CDR3 has 15 residues. The CDR3 is CASSPERINTDTQYF. The CDR3 coding sequence is TGTGCCAGCAGCCCCGAGCGGATCAACACAGATACGCAGTATTTT.

The chain employs TRBV6-4 and TRBJ2-3; 8 bases map to TRBD2. The V and J ends lost 4 bases and 6 bases, in that order; junction bases with no gene match: 6. The germline gives CDR1 MRHNA, CDR2 SNTAGT. This CDR3 region has 14 residues. CDR3 sequence (DNA): TGTGCCAGCAGTGCCCGGGGGGGCGTGGATACGCAGTATTTT. Its protein product is CASSARGGVDTQYF.

The gene calls are TRBV4-3 and TRBJ1-2, with TRBD1 matching 7 bases. V was clipped by 1 base and J by 5 bases; unmatched bases: 13. CDR1 and CDR2 from the germline V gene are LGHNA and YSLEER. The length of the CDR3 is 17 residues. CDR3 DNA sequence: TGCGCCAGCAGCCAAGGGGCCTCCGGGACAGAGGTTTATGGCTACACCTTC. Translation: CASSQGASGTEVYGYTF.

V usage is TRBV7-7 and J usage is TRBJ2-2; 10 positions match TRBD2. The trim removed 4 bases at V and 8 bases at J, leaving 7 bases unmatched. Germline-derived CDR1 and CDR2 are SSHAT and FNYEAQ (reference sequence). The CDR3 covers 15 residues. The CDR3 loop is CASSYTSGASGELFF. The CDR3 DNA sequence: TGTGCCAGCAGCTATACTAGCGGGGCCTCGGGGGAGCTGTTTTTT.

This chain links TRBV30 with TRBJ1-1; TRBD1 matches at 7 bases. CDR3 length equals 12 residues. The germline CDR1 and CDR2 sequences are GTSNPN and SVGIG (reference sequence). V lost 3 bases to trimming and J lost 7 bases; unmatched junction nucleotides: 5. CDR3 sequence (DNA): TGTGCCTGGAGCTTGGACAGGTATGAAGCTTTCTTT. It translates to CAWSLDRYEAFF.

The chain combines TRBV27 with TRBJ2-7; a weak D match, TRBD1 (6 bases). Germline V gene data show CDR1 as MNHEY and CDR2 as SMNVEV (reference sequence). The CDR3 extends over 17 amino acids. The V gene lost 1 base and the J gene lost 6 bases, with 22 bases spanning the gap. The chain's CDR3 is CASSLFGRGTRNPEQYF. The CDR3 bases are TGTGCCAGCAGTTTATTCGGAAGGGGGACACGCAACCCCGAGCAGTACTTC.

This chain links TRBV27 with TRBJ1-4; no reliable D call. The CDR3 contains 14 residues. Germline assignment: CDR1 MNHEY and CDR2 SMNVEV (reference sequence). Between the trimmed V and J ends, which lost 6 bases and 3 bases, there was a span of 11 bases. The CDR3 nucleotides read TGTGCCAGCAGGGGCCCTGTCGCTAATGAAAAACTGTTTTTT. Translated: CASRGPVANEKLFF.

This clone was detected once. For the CDR3, the DNA is TGTGCCATCGGGAACAGGGAAGAGACCCAGTACTTC. It translates to CAIGNREETQYF. The J gene is TRBJ2-5, the V gene TRBV10-3; D might be TRBD1 (6 bases). Germline V gene lookup returns CDR1 ENHRY and CDR2 SYGVKD. V lost 8 bases to trimming and J lost 3 bases, with 10 bases between them. The CDR3 has 12 residues.

The rearrangement links TRBV5-5 to TRBJ2-1; 12 bases are shared with TRBD2. Looked up from germline, CDR1 is SGHKS and CDR2 is YYEKEE (reference sequence). V shed 0 bases, J shed 6 bases, and the junction held 13 bases outside the gene matches. The CDR3 covers 19 residues. The CDR3: CASSLELYLELAGGNEQFF. The DNA of the CDR3 is TGTGCCAGCAGCTTGGAACTATACTTGGAACTAGCGGGGGGCAATGAGCAGTTCTTC.

The rearrangement uses TRBV5-1 and TRBJ2-5; 12 bases match TRBD2. CDR1 SGHRS and CDR2 YFSETQ come from the germline V gene. CDR3 size: 15 residues. V lost 5 bases to trimming and J lost 4 bases; unmatched junction nucleotides: 6. The DNA of the CDR3 is TGCGCCAGCAGACGCTCTAGCGGGGGGGGAGAGACCCAGTACTTC. Translated: CASRRSSGGGETQYF.

The chain uses TRBV19 and TRBJ2-7; D gene ambiguous. This CDR3 comprises 13 residues. Germline V lookup: CDR1 LNHDA, CDR2 SQIVND (reference sequence). Deletions cut 7 bases from V and 3 bases from J, with 13 bases between. CDR3 DNA sequence: TGTGCCAGTACCCGGTCGTATGGCTACGAGCAGTACTTC. It encodes CASTRSYGYEQYF.

The V gene is TRBV10-3, the J gene TRBJ2-2; 13 bases align to TRBD2. CDR1 is ENHRY and CDR2 is SYGVKD in the germline V gene. The CDR3 is 20 amino acids. Germline trimming cut 1 base from V and 3 bases from J; bases unmatched to any gene: 11. CDR3 DNA: TGTGCCATCAGTGAGTTACCGGGACTAGCGGGGACGGTAGACACCGGGGAGCTGTTTTTT. This encodes CAISELPGLAGTVDTGELFF.

The rearrangement joins TRBV6-1 to TRBJ1-1; 7 nucleotides agree with TRBD1. With 0 bases clipped from V and 11 bases from J, the junction kept 9 bases outside the gene matches. Germline-derived CDR1 and CDR2 are MNHNS and SASEGT. The CDR3 length is 14 residues. In DNA form, the CDR3 reads TGTGCCAGCAGTGAAGCATCGGAGACAGGGCCCGCTTTCTTT. It codes for CASSEASETGPAFF.

Remarks on this clone: The junction departs from germline at one end; a sequencing error may be responsible. This chain links TRBV18 with TRBJ2-7; 11 nucleotides agree with TRBD1. Germline V CDR1 and CDR2: KGHSH, LQKENI. This CDR3 spans 11 amino acids. For the CDR3, the DNA is TGTGCCAGCTCCCCCGGGGACAGGGGGTATTTC. As protein: CASSPGDRGYF.

The chain is built from TRBV4-1 and TRBJ2-3; 9 bases line up with TRBD2. Trimming removed 0 bases from V and 6 bases from J; junction bases left unmatched: 10. This CDR3 spans 17 amino acids. Germline-derived CDR1 and CDR2 are MGHRA and YSYEKL. The CDR3 nucleotides are TGCGCCAGCAGCCAAGATGAGGCGGGGGGGCCAACCGATACGCAGTATTTT. It specifies CASSQDEAGGPTDTQYF.

This chain connects TRBV10-3 to TRBJ1-4; D gene unclear. The CDR3 contains 12 residues. Trimming removed 11 bases at V and 13 bases at J, with 20 bases between. CDR1 is ENHRY, CDR2 SYGVKD, per germline. CDR3 in amino acids: CAARSPGKVLFF. The CDR3 DNA is TGTGCCGCAAGGTCCCCCGGGAAAGTACTGTTTTTT.

The genes are TRBV21-1 and TRBJ2-3; the D segment call TRBD2 is taken from the table without a DNA check. TRBV21-1 is given as a pseudogene. CDR3 size: 15 residues. CDR3 bases: TGTGCCAGCAGCCCTCAGCGGGGGGGCGCAGATACGCAGTATTTT. Translation gives CASSPQRGGADTQYF.

The chain recombines TRBV4-1 with TRBJ1-2; D call uncertain. The germline V gene has CDR1 MGHRA and CDR2 YSYEKL. Between the trimmed V and J ends, which lost 0 bases and 4 bases, there was a span of 12 bases. The CDR3 length is 15 residues. CDR3 DNA sequence: TGCGCCAGCAGCCAAGATCGCTCTGCGTCCTATGGCTACACCTTC. Its protein is CASSQDRSASYGYTF.

This sequence joins TRBV6-5 and TRBJ2-5, with 9 bases aligning to TRBD2. This CDR3 has 16 residues. Germline CDR1 reads MNHEY; CDR2 reads SVGAGI. The CDR3 coding sequence is TGTGCTAGCCGTTTATCCCTAGCGGGGTCCCAGGGGACCCAGTACTTC. It specifies CASRLSLAGSQGTQYF.

The V gene is TRBV7-2, the J gene TRBJ1-2, with 7 bases matching TRBD1. The length of the CDR3 is 18 residues. V shed 0 bases, J shed 2 bases, and the junction held 12 bases outside the gene matches. CDR1 and CDR2 (germline): SGHTA, FQGNSA. The CDR3 here is CASSLAPTGMTKNYGYTF. In DNA form, the CDR3 reads TGTGCCAGCAGCTTAGCTCCGACAGGGATGACTAAAAACTATGGCTACACCTTC.

The chain employs TRBV27 and TRBJ2-7; perhaps TRBD2 as D (5 bases). This CDR3 is 16 amino acids long. The V gene's germline CDR1 is MNHEY and CDR2 SMNVEV (reference sequence). V gave up 3 bases and J gave up 2 bases, with 17 bases separating them. CDR3 sequence reads: CASSFGPRSGTYEQYF. In DNA form, the CDR3 reads TGTGCCAGCAGTTTCGGGCCAAGATCGGGAACCTACGAGCAGTACTTC.